The rows below give T cell receptor beta chains drawn from one sample of a study of shared clonotypes between healthy human individuals. Sequencing was performed with immunoSEQ multiplex PCR; in TCRdb, only in-frame clones are kept and a portion is missing. This repertoire shows around 1.1 million clones, around 78% found once; its top ten account for 0.5% to 0.65%. The sample comprised memory CD4+ T cells from PBMCs. These receptors all come from a man younger than 30 in good health. Some clones in this sample may be carry-over from other donors' samples. The CDR3 runs from the conserved cysteine through the conserved F or W. The D gene is left open where the match is weak. Not every row has a clone size; where given, it reads once, few, many or a size class.

TRBJ1-1,TRBD1,TRBV5-8,NA,TGTGCCAGCAGCCGATCAGGGGGAACTGAAGCTTTCTTT,CASSRSGGTEAFF
TRBJ2-7,NA,TRBV5-8,NA,TGTGCCAGCAGCTATCACGGGAACCAACAGTACTTC,CASSYHGNQQYF
TRBJ2-1,TRBD2,TRBV7-2,NA,TGTGCCAGCAGCTTTGGGTATCCCGGGACTAGCTGGAATGAGCAGTTCTTC,CASSFGYPGTSWNEQFF
TRBJ2-5,TRBD2,TRBV10-1,NA,TGCGCCAGCACCCTCGGGTCTCTAGCGGGAGGGGCGGAGACCCAGTACTTC,CASTLGSLAGGAETQYF
TRBJ2-1,TRBD2,TRBV10-2,NA,TGCGCCAGCACCCCAATAGCGGGAGGATCTCACCTCTCCTACAATGAGCAGTTCTTC,CASTPIAGGSHLSYNEQFF
TRBJ2-3,NA,TRBV7-3,NA,TGTGCCAGCAGCTTAGAAGCAGATACGCAGTATTTT,CASSLEADTQYF
TRBJ2-7,NA,TRBV28,NA,TGTGCCAGCAGTTTAATCAGGGCTGGTTTCCCCTTCTACGAGCAGTACTTC,CASSLIRAGFPFYEQYF
TRBJ1-3,NA,TRBV2,few,TGTGCCAGCAGTGAAGCATTTGCAGGGTTCTTACGAAACACCATATATTTT,CASSEAFAGFLRNTIYF
TRBJ2-5,NA,TRBV7-2,NA,TGTGCCAGCAGCTTATTTGGAGGGTTTGATGAGACCCAGTACTTC,CASSLFGGFDETQYF
TRBJ1-5,TRBD1,TRBV6-6,NA,TGTGCCAGCAGCCACGGGAACAGGGGACCTCATCAGCCCCAGCATTTT,CASSHGNRGPHQPQHF
TRBJ2-5,TRBD1,TRBV5-1,NA,TGCGCCAGCAGCTTGGCAATTGGACAGGGGGAGACCCAGTACTTC,CASSLAIGQGETQYF
TRBJ2-5,NA,TRBV7-9,NA,TGTGCCAGCAGCCTCGGGACTTTGTACCAAGAGACCCAGTACTTC,CASSLGTLYQETQYF
TRBJ1-1,TRBD1,TRBV6-1,NA,TGTGCCAGCGGGGACAGGGCCTCCATGAACACTGAAGCTTTCTTT,CASGDRASMNTEAFF
TRBJ2-3,NA,TRBV7-6,NA,TGTGCCAGCAGCTTTGACGGGAGCGCATTTGATACGCAGTATTTT,CASSFDGSAFDTQYF
TRBJ1-5,NA,TRBV9,NA,TGTGCCAGCTCTCCCCAAGGGACCAGCAATCAGCCCCAGCATTTT,CASSPQGTSNQPQHF
TRBJ2-3,TRBD2,TRBV6-1,NA,TGTGCCAGCAGTCGGACTAGCGGGACAGGGGATACGCAGTATTTT,CASSRTSGTGDTQYF
TRBJ2-7,TRBD2,TRBV11-2,once,TGTGCCAGCAGTTCCATCAGACTAGCCCTACTAGTCGAGCAGTACTTC,CASSSIRLALLVEQYF
TRBJ2-3,NA,TRBV29-1,NA,TGCAGCGTTGGAGGCGGAGTATCCGCAGATACGCAGTATTTT,CSVGGGVSADTQYF
TRBJ2-4,NA,TRBV14,once,TGTGCCAGCAGTCAGGACTGGAGCCCCCGGAACATTCAGTACTTC,CASSQDWSPRNIQYF
TRBJ2-5,NA,TRBV29-1,NA,TGCAGCTTCGTGACAGCCTCCCAAGAGACCCAGTACTTC,CSFVTASQETQYF
TRBJ2-7,NA,TRBV5-1,NA,TGCGCCAGCAGCTTGGGGGCAGAAACCTACGAGCAGTACTTC,CASSLGAETYEQYF
TRBJ1-1,NA,TRBV6-5,once,TGTGCCAGATCTCCTGAAGCTTTCTTT,CARSPEAFF
TRBJ2-7,NA,TRBV5-1,NA,TGCGCCAGCAGCCTTGGGACCTACGAGCAGTACTTC,CASSLGTYEQYF
TRBJ1-1,NA,TRBV28,NA,TGTGCCAGCAGTTTACTCGGGGGTGGGGGCACTGAAGCTTTCTTT,CASSLLGGGGTEAFF
TRBJ2-2,NA,TRBV25-1,NA,TGTGCCAGCCGCGTAGGAGGGCCCGGGGAGCTGTTTTTT,CASRVGGPGELFF
TRBJ1-2,TRBD1,TRBV7-2,NA,TGTGCCAGCAGCGGGACAGGGGGCAACTATGGCTACACCTTC,CASSGTGGNYGYTF
TRBJ1-1,NA,TRBV2,NA,TGTGCCAGCTTTGCGTGGTCCACTGAAGCTTTCTTT,CASFAWSTEAFF
TRBJ1-6,NA,TRBV28,NA,TGTGCCAGCAGGCTGGACAGTAATTCACCCCTCCACTTT,CASRLDSNSPLHF
TRBJ2-3,NA,TRBV30,few,TGTGCCTGGACAGCCGGTCGGGCCCTAAGAAACACAGATACGCAGTATTTT,CAWTAGRALRNTDTQYF
TRBJ1-1,NA,TRBV6-4,NA,TGTGCCAGCAAGCGGACGGTGAACACTGAAGCTTTCTTT,CASKRTVNTEAFF
TRBJ2-7,TRBD2,TRBV4-2,NA,TGTGCCAGCAGCCAAGTTCACGGCGGGGGGCCGGGGGGAGAGCAGTACTTC,CASSQVHGGGPGGEQYF
TRBJ2-3,TRBD1,TRBV28,NA,TGTGCCAGCAGGCGGGGACAGGCTGGAACAGATACGCAGTATTTT,CASRRGQAGTDTQYF
TRBJ2-7,TRBD1,TRBV18,NA,TGTGCCAGCTCACCGGGACAGTGGAGTTACGAGCAGTACTTC,CASSPGQWSYEQYF
TRBJ1-2,NA,TRBV7-8,NA,TGTGCCAGCAGCTTAGATGGGACGCCAAGATCCAGCGGCTACACCTTC,CASSLDGTPRSSGYTF
TRBJ1-3,NA,TRBV9,NA,TGTGCCAGCAGCGCCTCCGGCTTATTGGGTGGAAACACCATATATTTT,CASSASGLLGGNTIYF
TRBJ2-1,TRBD2,TRBV11-3,NA,TGTGCCAGCAGCTGGACTAGCGGGAGTAATGAGTTCTTC,CASSWTSGSNEFF
TRBJ2-7,TRBD2,TRBV28,NA,TGTGCCAGCAGTACCCCCGGACTAGCGGGAAGCTACGAGCAGTACTTC,CASSTPGLAGSYEQYF
TRBJ2-3,TRBD2,TRBV7-3,many,TGTGCCAGCAGCCCGGGGACTAGTCGCATGCATACGCAGTATTTT,CASSPGTSRMHTQYF
TRBJ2-7,NA,TRBV9,NA,TGTGCCAGCAGCGTCGGTCACGGAACCTACGAGCAGTACTTC,CASSVGHGTYEQYF
TRBJ1-3,NA,TRBV7-8,NA,TGTGCCAGCAGCTTACGGGTTCAGGGGTCGCAGAGCTCTGGAAACACCATATATTTT,CASSLRVQGSQSSGNTIYF
TRBJ1-4,TRBD1,TRBV5-1,many,TGCGCCAGCAGCTCAACCCGGGACAGAAATGAAAAACTGTTTTTT,CASSSTRDRNEKLFF
TRBJ1-2,NA,TRBV30,NA,TGTGCCTGGAGTGTACAGAGGGCCGGTGGCTACACCTTC,CAWSVQRAGGYTF
TRBJ2-2,TRBD2,TRBV5-1,NA,TGCGCCAGCAGCCCCGGACTAGCAGGCGGGGAGCTGTTTTTT,CASSPGLAGGELFF
TRBJ1-2,TRBD1,TRBV18,NA,TGTGCCAGCTCACCAGGGCAGGGGGCGTATGGCTACACCTTC,CASSPGQGAYGYTF
TRBJ2-5,NA,TRBV5-1,few,TGCGCCAGCAGCTTGGTAGGCTCCCAAGAGACCCAGTACTTC,CASSLVGSQETQYF
TRBJ2-3,NA,TRBV12-2,once,TGTGCAATGGAGTTTTCAGTTACGCAGTATTTT,CAMEFSVTQYF
TRBJ1-1,NA,TRBV6-1,NA,TGTGCCAGCAGCCTAACGGGACTGAAAGGGGGTGAAGCTTTCTTT,CASSLTGLKGGEAFF
TRBJ1-2,NA,TRBV5-1,NA,TGCGCCAGCAGCCTTACCACAGTGGGCTATGGCTACACCTTC,CASSLTTVGYGYTF
TRBJ2-3,NA,TRBV27,NA,TGTGCCAGCAGGAGTCAGGCCACAGATACGCAGTATTTT,CASRSQATDTQYF
TRBJ2-7,NA,TRBV6-5,NA,TGTGCCAGCAGCCCAACCGGGGGCTACGAGCAGTACTTC,CASSPTGGYEQYF
TRBJ2-6,NA,TRBV5-6,NA,TGTGCCAGTGCCGACAGCTCTGGGGCCAACGTCCTGACTTTC,CASADSSGANVLTF
TRBJ1-2,TRBD1,TRBV5-1,NA,TGCGCCAGCAGCTTGTCGGACAGGTCTAGTGGCTACACCTTC,CASSLSDRSSGYTF
TRBJ2-1,TRBD2,TRBV4-1,NA,TGCGCCAGCAGCCATGCTAGCGGGAGAGGGGTCTACAATGAGCAGTTCTTC,CASSHASGRGVYNEQFF
TRBJ2-7,NA,TRBV9,many,TGTGCCAGCAGCGTGTGGGAGGACGGCCGGGGGCAGTACTTC,CASSVWEDGRGQYF
TRBJ2-1,TRBD2,TRBV5-1,NA,TGCGCCAGCAGACCGACTAGCGGGAGCTCCTACAATGAGCAGTTCTTC,CASRPTSGSSYNEQFF
TRBJ1-3,TRBD1,TRBV5-1,NA,TGCGCCAGCTCTGACAGGGGACCGGACGGCACCATATATTTT,CASSDRGPDGTIYF
TRBJ1-2,TRBD1,TRBV7-2,once,TGTGCCAGCAGCCCTCAGGGGGGAGTTTGGGACTATGGCTACACCTTC,CASSPQGGVWDYGYTF
TRBJ1-1,TRBD1,TRBV6-5,NA,TGTGCCAGCAGTCACCACAGGGGGAACACTGAAGCTTTCTTT,CASSHHRGNTEAFF
TRBJ2-4,NA,TRBV5-1,NA,TGCGCCAGCAGACCCCGCGGGTCCCTAGCCAAAAACATTCAGTACTTC,CASRPRGSLAKNIQYF
TRBJ2-2,TRBD1,TRBV2,NA,TGTGCCAGCAGTCGGGACAGGGTAGGGACCGGGGAGCTGTTTTTT,CASSRDRVGTGELFF